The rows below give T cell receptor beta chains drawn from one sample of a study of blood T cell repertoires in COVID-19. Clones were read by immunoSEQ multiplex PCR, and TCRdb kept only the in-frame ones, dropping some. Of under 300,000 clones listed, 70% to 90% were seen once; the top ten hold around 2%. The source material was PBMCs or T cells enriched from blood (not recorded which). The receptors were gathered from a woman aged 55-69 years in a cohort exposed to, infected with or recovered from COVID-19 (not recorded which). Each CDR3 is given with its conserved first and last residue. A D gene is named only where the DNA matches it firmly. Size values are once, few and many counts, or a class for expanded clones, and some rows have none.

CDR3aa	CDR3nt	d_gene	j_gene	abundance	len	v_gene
CSVGPQRLGEQFF	TGCAGCGTTGGGCCCCAGAGGTTAGGTGAGCAGTTCTTC	NA	TRBJ2-1	NA	13	TRBV29-1
CATSRDRGLETQYF	TGTGCCACCAGCAGAGACCGGGGATTGGAGACCCAGTACTTC	NA	TRBJ2-5	NA	14	TRBV15
CASRGTATTGELFF	TGTGCCAGCAGGGGGACAGCGACCACCGGGGAGCTGTTTTTT	TRBD1	TRBJ2-2	NA	14	TRBV6-5
CATSSPRSGGTDTQYF	TGTGCCACCAGCTCCCCCCGATCGGGAGGCACAGATACGCAGTATTTT	NA	TRBJ2-3	NA	16	TRBV15
CASSLAGGAVGRLFF	TGTGCCAGCAGTTTAGCTGGGGGCGCGGTAGGTAGGCTGTTTTTT	NA	TRBJ1-4	NA	15	TRBV28
CASSKLRGAGGPYEQYF	TGTGCCAGCAGCAAATTGCGGGGAGCGGGAGGACCCTACGAGCAGTACTTC	NA	TRBJ2-7	NA	17	TRBV21-1
CASSESIRQFNSNQPQHF	TGCGCCAGCAGTGAGTCGATTAGACAGTTTAATAGCAATCAGCCCCAGCATTTT	NA	TRBJ1-5	NA	18	TRBV10-2
CASSRVAGEGDTQYF	TGTGCCAGTAGTAGGGTAGCGGGAGAGGGGGATACGCAGTATTTT	TRBD2	TRBJ2-3	NA	15	TRBV19
CATSDLRGPGGAGETQYF	TGTGCCACCAGTGATCTCAGGGGGCCAGGGGGCGCGGGAGAGACCCAGTACTTC	TRBD1	TRBJ2-5	NA	18	TRBV24-1
CASSLGAGGYTF	TGTGCCAGCAGCTTGGGGGCGGGTGGCTACACCTTC	NA	TRBJ1-2	NA	12	TRBV5-4
CASSEDRGAKNIQYF	TGTGCCAGCAGTGAAGACAGGGGGGCCAAAAACATTCAGTACTTC	TRBD1	TRBJ2-4	NA	15	TRBV2
CATSDTGRGNTIYF	TGTGCCACCAGTGACACAGGGAGAGGAAACACCATATATTTT	NA	TRBJ1-3	NA	14	TRBV24-1
CASSLGLGATNEKLFF	TGTGCCAGCAGCTTAGGATTGGGAGCAACTAATGAAAAACTGTTTTTT	NA	TRBJ1-4	NA	16	TRBV7-9
CASRQGNNQPQHF	TGTGCCAGCAGGCAGGGTAACAATCAGCCCCAGCATTTT	NA	TRBJ1-5	NA	13	TRBV12-3/TRBV12-4
CASSLDSEERNQPQHF	TGTGCCAGCAGCTTGGACAGCGAAGAGCGAAATCAGCCCCAGCATTTT	NA	TRBJ1-5	NA	16	TRBV11-2
CASSVGDRRTDTQYF	TGTGCCAGCAGTGTTGGGGACAGGAGGACAGATACGCAGTATTTT	TRBD1	TRBJ2-3	NA	15	TRBV2
CASSYSRGTEAFF	TGTGCCAGCAGTTACTCGAGAGGGACTGAAGCTTTCTTT	NA	TRBJ1-1	once	13	TRBV6-5
CASSSPTTSGSKQYF	TGTGCCAGCAGTTCCCCTACTACTAGCGGGAGTAAGCAGTACTTC	TRBD2	TRBJ2-7	NA	15	TRBV27
CASNAGLQETQYF	TGTGCCAGCAACGCGGGCCTCCAAGAGACCCAGTACTTC	NA	TRBJ2-5	NA	13	TRBV3-1/TRBV3-2
CASSYLGRMGRVGYTF	TGTGCCAGCAGTTACTTGGGGCGTATGGGGCGCGTTGGCTACACCTTC	NA	TRBJ1-2	NA	16	TRBV6-5
CASSLTGAGYEQYF	TGCGCCAGCAGCTTAACAGGGGCCGGCTACGAGCAGTACTTC	TRBD1	TRBJ2-7	once	14	TRBV5-1
CASSTGTGGTNYGYTF	TGTGCCAGCAGCACCGGGACAGGGGGCACTAACTATGGCTACACCTTC	TRBD1	TRBJ1-2	NA	16	TRBV9
CASSFPSQGDTQYF	TGCGCCAGCAGCTTCCCCTCCCAGGGGGATACGCAGTATTTT	NA	TRBJ2-3	NA	14	TRBV5-1
CASSRRVSGNTIYF	TGTGCCAGCAGTAGGAGGGTCTCCGGAAACACCATATATTTT	NA	TRBJ1-3	few	14	TRBV28
CASSPEEPGRREPQHF	TGTGCCAGCAGCCCCGAGGAACCGGGACGGAGGGAGCCCCAGCATTTT	NA	TRBJ1-5	NA	16	TRBV3-1/TRBV3-2
CASSNSGASYNEQFF	TGTGCCAGCAGCAATAGCGGGGCCTCCTACAATGAGCAGTTCTTC	TRBD2	TRBJ2-1	NA	15	TRBV7-3
CASSLQGSYEQYF	TGTGCCAGCAGTTTACAGGGAAGCTACGAGCAGTACTTC	NA	TRBJ2-7	NA	13	TRBV6-5
CASSPPRGQGPLHF	TGTGCCAGCAGTCCCCCCAGGGGGCAGGGACCCCTCCACTTT	TRBD1	TRBJ1-6	NA	14	TRBV28
CASSPGYTEAFF	TGTGCCAGCAGTCCGGGGTACACTGAAGCTTTCTTT	NA	TRBJ1-1	NA	12	TRBV28
CASSEARGGRYEQYF	TGTGCCAGCAGTGAAGCAAGAGGGGGAAGGTACGAGCAGTACTTC	NA	TRBJ2-7	NA	15	TRBV2
CASSFSTTGTVPPEQYF	TGCGCCAGCAGCTTTAGTACGACGGGGACAGTTCCCCCCGAGCAGTACTTC	TRBD1	TRBJ2-7	NA	17	TRBV5-1
CASSSTSGLPHSF	TGTGCCAGCAGCTCGACTAGCGGGCTCCCCCACTCTTTC	TRBD2	TRBJ2-6	once	13	TRBV7-2
CASSLSPGQGGSPLHF	TGTGCCAGCAGCCTATCCCCGGGACAGGGTGGCTCACCCCTCCACTTT	TRBD1	TRBJ1-6	NA	16	TRBV9
CASSQGIQGNQPQHF	TGCGCCAGCAGCCAAGGTATACAGGGCAATCAGCCCCAGCATTTT	NA	TRBJ1-5	NA	15	TRBV4-3
CASRPTGGGSGELFF	TGTGCCAGCCGGCCGACAGGGGGAGGCTCCGGGGAGCTGTTTTTT	TRBD1	TRBJ2-2	once	15	TRBV28
CASSTGASPPYEQYF	TGTGCCAGCAGTACAGGGGCCTCCCCTCCCTACGAGCAGTACTTC	TRBD1	TRBJ2-7	NA	15	TRBV28
CASSPRPGLAGVGYNEQFF	TGTGCCAGCAGCCCCCGACCGGGACTAGCGGGAGTAGGCTACAATGAGCAGTTCTTC	TRBD2	TRBJ2-1	NA	19	TRBV7-9
CASSLGQGGEKLFF	TGCGCCAGCAGCCTCGGACAGGGCGGTGAAAAACTGTTTTTT	TRBD1	TRBJ1-4	NA	14	TRBV5-1
CASSLRGNTEAFF	TGTGCCAGCAGCCTAAGGGGGAACACTGAAGCTTTCTTT	NA	TRBJ1-1	NA	13	TRBV3-1/TRBV3-2
CSVAGRGNTEAFF	TGCAGCGTTGCGGGCAGGGGGAACACTGAAGCTTTCTTT	NA	TRBJ1-1	NA	13	TRBV29-1
CASSLMAGGNEQYF	TGTGCCAGCAGTTTAATGGCAGGGGGGAACGAGCAGTACTTC	NA	TRBJ2-7	NA	14	TRBV28
CASSGPTPGGRPYEQYF	TGTGCCAGCAGTGGCCCCACCCCAGGAGGGAGACCCTACGAGCAGTACTTC	NA	TRBJ2-7	NA	17	TRBV25-1
CASSHSGSLGNTEAFF	TGTGCCAGCAGCCATAGCGGGTCACTGGGGAACACTGAAGCTTTCTTT	NA	TRBJ1-1	NA	16	TRBV3-1/TRBV3-2
CASSKTPGTEAFF	TGTGCCAGCAGTAAGACACCAGGGACTGAAGCTTTCTTT	NA	TRBJ1-1	once	13	TRBV12-3/TRBV12-4
CASSSLAGGNTGELFF	TGTGCCAGCAGTTCACTAGCGGGAGGGAACACCGGGGAGCTGTTTTTT	TRBD2	TRBJ2-2	NA	16	TRBV27
CASSLGSSPSGNTIYF	TGTGCCAGCAGCTTAGGGAGCTCCCCCTCTGGAAACACCATATATTTT	NA	TRBJ1-3	NA	16	TRBV7-6
CASSSTSGGGTNEQFF	TGTGCCAGCAGTTCGACTAGCGGGGGGGGGACCAATGAGCAGTTCTTC	TRBD2	TRBJ2-1	once	16	TRBV27
CASSATGYYQPQHF	TGTGCCAGCAGTGCTACAGGGTATTATCAGCCCCAGCATTTT	NA	TRBJ1-5	NA	14	TRBV6-2/TRBV6-3
CASSLGQGAGELFF	TGTGCCAGCAGCTTAGGGCAGGGGGCCGGGGAGCTGTTTTTT	TRBD1	TRBJ2-2	NA	14	TRBV7-9
CAISETPTAGGGYEQYF	TGTGCCATCAGTGAGACCCCGACAGCGGGAGGCGGCTACGAGCAGTACTTC	TRBD2	TRBJ2-7	once	17	TRBV10-3
CASSSTSREQYF	TGTGCCAGCAGTTCGACTTCGCGCGAGCAGTACTTC	NA	TRBJ2-7	NA	12	TRBV12-3/TRBV12-4
CASSPRGANTGELFF	TGTGCCAGCAGCCCGAGAGGTGCGAACACCGGGGAGCTGTTTTTT	NA	TRBJ2-2	once	15	TRBV7-6